This is a list of T cell receptor beta chains from one sample in a study of tumor and adjacent non-tumor tissue in lung cancer. TCRdb itself ran the multiplex PCR reads through MiXCR, one entry per CDR3 protein. The data show over 60,000 distinct CDR3 sequences, 73% seen once. Material: lung tumor tissue. These receptors were obtained from a man aged 55 to 70 with non-small cell lung cancer. The CDR3 runs from the conserved cysteine through the conserved F or W. D genes are given only for firm matches. Clone sizes are given selectively: once, few, many, or a class where the clone is expanded.

size | D | J | V | DNA | CDR3
NA | TRBD2 | TRBJ2-3 | TRBV20-1 | TGCAGTGCTTGGAAGGGGAGGGATACACTGTATTTT | CSAWKGRDTLYF
NA | NA | TRBJ2-1 | TRBV20-1 | TGCAGTGCTAGGACCCTAGTAACTGAGCTGTTCTTC | CSARTLVTELFF
NA | NA | TRBJ2-5 | TRBV7-9 | TGTGCCAGCAGCTTCGACAGAGAGACCCAGTACTTC | CASSFDRETQYF
NA | NA | TRBJ2-7 | TRBV20-1 | TGTAGTGTAGGACCAGCGTCGACCTACGAGCAGTACTTC | CSVGPASTYEQYF
NA | NA | TRBJ2-1 | TRBV12-3/TRBV12-4 | TGTGGCAGTAGTTTATCATACAATGAGCAGTTCTTC | CGSSLSYNEQFF
NA | NA | TRBJ2-7 | TRBV6-6 | TGTGCCTCTACTGCGGGACCTACCCACGTGCAGTACTTC | CASTAGPTHVQYF
NA | TRBD2 | TRBJ2-2 | TRBV30 | TGTGCCTGGAGCGGGAGGGCCTCCCGGGAGCTGTTTTTT | CAWSGRASRELFF
NA | NA | TRBJ2-4 | TRBV12-3/TRBV12-4 | TGTGCCAGCAGTTTTGAGGAAGGGATGCCGGGGAAAAACATTCAGTACTTC | CASSFEEGMPGKNIQYF
NA | NA | TRBJ2-1 | TRBV6-6 | TGTGCCAGCAGTCCACGTGCATGGGATGAGCAGTTCTTC | CASSPRAWDEQFF
NA | NA | TRBJ1-5 | TRBV29-1 | TGCAGCGTTGGCCCCTCAGGTAGCAATCAGCCCCGGCACTTT | CSVGPSGSNQPRHF
many | TRBD1 | TRBJ2-5 | TRBV5-5 | TGTGCCAGCAGCCCACAGGGGATCCAAGAGACCCAGTACTTC | CASSPQGIQETQYF
NA | NA | TRBJ2-7 | TRBV10-3 | TGTGCCATCAGTGGGACCTACTCCTACAATCAGTACTTC | CAISGTYSYNQYF
once | NA | TRBJ2-3 | TRBV9 | TGTGCCAGCAGCCCCGCCGCCGCGGGATTTGGAGATACGCAGTATTTT | CASSPAAAGFGDTQYF
NA | NA | TRBJ1-5 | TRBV6-5 | TGTGCCAGCAGGCTACTTCAGGGAGGACAGCCCCAGCATTTT | CASRLLQGGQPQHF
NA | NA | TRBJ2-3 | TRBV18 | TGTGCCAGCTCACCACCACTCACAGATACGCAGTATTTT | CASSPPLTDTQYF
medium-sized | TRBD1 | TRBJ2-2 | TRBV29-1 | TGCAGCGTTCCCGCAGGGGGCGGGGAGCTGTTTTTT | CSVPAGGGELFF
NA | NA | TRBJ2-1 | TRBV6-5 | TGTGCCAGCAGTTACGCGAGCGAGATTCACTATGAGCAATTCTTC | CASSYASEIHYEQFF
NA | NA | TRBJ1-2 | TRBV10-2 | TGCGCCACGACGGGCATCCTCCCCTATGGCTTCACCTTC | CATTGILPYGFTF
NA | NA | TRBJ2-7 | TRBV18 | TGTGCCAGCTCACCAGCATCCAACGAGCAGTACTTC | CASSPASNEQYF
NA | NA | TRBJ2-5 | TRBV20-1 | TGCAGTACCAACTACCGGGAGCAAGAGACCCAGTACTTC | CSTNYREQETQYF
NA | TRBD1 | TRBJ1-6 | TRBV20-1 | TGCATTGACCGGACAGGGGGGAATTCACAACTAAACTTT | CIDRTGGNSQLNF
once | NA | TRBJ2-5 | TRBV6-5 | TGTGCCAGGAGAGACACGTTGACCCATTACTTC | CARRDTLTHYF
NA | NA | TRBJ2-5 | TRBV29-1 | TGCAGCGGGGGGCAGGAATATAGAGAGACCCAGTACTTC | CSGGQEYRETQYF
NA | TRBD2 | TRBJ2-1 | TRBV6-5 | TGTGCCAGCAGCCTCAGACTAGCGGGTTACAACGAGCAGTTCTTC | CASSLRLAGYNEQFF
NA | NA | TRBJ2-5 | TRBV20-1 | TGCAGTGCTAGGGAACAGATCCAGGCCCAGTATTTC | CSAREQIQAQYF
NA | NA | TRBJ2-4 | TRBV6-5 | TGTGCCAGTAGGCCCAGACTAGTGGGAAGGCGACACATTCAGTACTTC | CASRPRLVGRRHIQYF
NA | NA | TRBJ1-4 | TRBV7-8 | TGTGCCAGCAGCTTAGAGGCAGCGACGACTAATGAAAAACTGTTTTTT | CASSLEAATTNEKLFF
NA | NA | TRBJ1-1 | TRBV5-1 | TGCACCAGCAGCTTGGCTATGGGCTCTAGTAACACTGAGGCTTTCTTT | CTSSLAMGSSNTEAFF
NA | NA | TRBJ1-3 | TRBV2 | TGTGCCAGCAGTGAAAATGGCAGGGGAAACACCATATATTTT | CASSENGRGNTIYF
NA | TRBD2 | TRBJ2-1 | TRBV28 | TGTGCCAGCTGCGCCGCCGGACTAGCGGGAGACAATAAGCAGTTCTTC | CASCAAGLAGDNKQFF
many | NA | TRBJ2-1 | TRBV7-8 | TGTGCCAGCAGCTTAGGTGGGCCCAATGAGCAGTTCTTC | CASSLGGPNEQFF
NA | TRBD1 | TRBJ1-1 | TRBV6-6 | TGTGTCTGCAGTTACTTTGGGACAGGGACCACTGAAGCTTTCTTT | CVCSYFGTGTTEAFF
NA | TRBD2 | TRBJ2-3 | TRBV7-8 | TGTGTCAGCCCCCCCCACGCCTCCGCGGGAGTGGTAGATACGCAGTATTTT | CVSPPHASAGVVDTQYF
NA | NA | TRBJ2-3 | TRBV20-1 | TGCAGTGCTCACAGGACTGGCGGGATGTCAGATATGCAGTATTTT | CSAHRTGGMSDMQYF
NA | NA | TRBJ2-2 | TRBV5-1 | TGCGCCAGCAGCTCCTCGGAGACCGGGGAGCTGTTTTTT | CASSSSETGELFF